One sample yielded the 5 T cell receptor beta chains listed below, sequenced in a study of blood T cell repertoires in COVID-19. Some clones are missing from TCRdb's copy, which holds only in-frame ones; the method was immunoSEQ multiplex PCR. The table lists some 83,000 clones, about four fifths of them singletons. Sequenced: peripheral blood. Every receptor here comes from a man aged 50-60 years with acute or convalescent COVID-19.

This clone was seen just once. The V and J genes are TRBV18 and TRBJ2-1; 8 nucleotides match TRBD2. Unmatched junction bases numbered 2, after V lost 3 bases and J lost 7 bases. This CDR3 contains 13 residues. CDR1 and CDR2 (germline): KGHSH, LQKENI. CDR3 sequence reads: CASSPSGSNEQFF. CDR3 DNA sequence: TGTGCCAGCTCACCGAGCGGGAGTAATGAGCAGTTCTTC.

V usage is TRBV29-1 and J usage is TRBJ2-7, with D tentatively TRBD1 (5 bases). The length of the CDR3 is 14 residues. Looked up from germline, CDR1 is SQVTM and CDR2 is ANQGSEA. V lost 7 bases to trimming and J lost 1 base, with 17 bases between them. CDR3 coding DNA: TGCAGCGCTGTTTTGACAGCATGGTCCTACGAGCAGTACTTC. This sequence encodes CSAVLTAWSYEQYF.

This clone has only one observation. The V gene is TRBV11-3, the J gene TRBJ2-1, with 7 bases that match TRBD1. Germline CDR1 is SGHNT and CDR2 is YENEEA. The V segment lost 1 base and the J segment 3 bases; nucleotides outside the gene matches: 3. The CDR3 is made up of 15 amino acids. As DNA, the CDR3 is TGTGCCAGCAGCTTAGGACAGGGTGACTACAATGAGCAGTTCTTC. Protein: CASSLGQGDYNEQFF.

This clone showed up just a few times. The V gene is TRBV19, the J gene TRBJ1-6, with TRBD1 identical over 7 bases. Unmatched junction bases numbered 4, after V lost 2 bases and J lost 6 bases. Germline CDR1 and CDR2: LNHDA and SQIVND (reference sequence). The CDR3 is 15 amino acids. CDR3: CASSITGARNSPLHF. The CDR3 bases are TGTGCCAGTAGTATAACAGGGGCTCGTAATTCACCCCTCCACTTT.

The J gene is TRBJ2-7, the V gene TRBV4-2, with 9 bases lining up with TRBD2. Germline trimming cut 2 bases from V and 0 bases from J; bases unmatched to any gene: 11. Germline V gives CDR1 LGHNA, CDR2 YNFKEQ. The CDR3 contains 18 residues. The CDR3 DNA reads TGTGCCAGCAGCCAACTATGGACTAGCGACAACTACTCCTACGAGCAGTACTTC. Its translation: CASSQLWTSDNYSYEQYF.